The 20 T cell receptor beta chains below all came from one sample that was sequenced in a study of metastatic and nonmetastatic thyroid tumors. With MiXCR, TCRdb called clones anew from the PCR reads. Among 15,000 to 20,000 clones listed, 34% were seen once. There were no patients who had received any treatment before thyroid surgery. Sequencing was performed on tumor tissue. The receptor set was obtained from a female donor with papillary thyroid cancer or a benign thyroid nodule (not recorded which). Some clones in this sample may be carry-over from other donors' samples.

This clone was picked up many times. Compared with germline, one end of the junction differs, possibly owing to a read error. The sample carries other DNA sequences with the same CDR3. The CDR3 sequence is CASSVAGTGEEKLFF. The CDR3 nucleotides read TGTGCCAGCAGCGTAGCCGGGACAGGGGAGGAAAAACTGTTTTTT. The gene calls are TRBV7-2 and TRBJ1-4, with TRBD1 matching 10 bases. Germline values: CDR1 SGHTA, CDR2 FQGNSA. CDR3 length: 15 amino acids.

The V call is TRBV27, the J call TRBJ2-7, with TRBD2 as a possible D gene (6 bases). Trimming left V 5 bases short and J 2 bases short, with 16 bases between. Per germline, CDR1 MNHEY and CDR2 SMNVEV (reference sequence). There are 15 residues in the CDR3. In nucleotides, the CDR3 is TGTGCCAGCAGTCTGATGGGACGGGGGACCTACGAGCAGTACTTC. This codes for CASSLMGRGTYEQYF.

The V gene is TRBV9, the J gene TRBJ1-2; the D is unclear. CDR1 SGDLS and CDR2 YYNGEE come from the germline V gene. Trimming removed 0 bases from V and 8 bases from J, with 14 bases in between. The CDR3 spans 14 residues. CDR3: CASSVELTGYGYTF. CDR3 coding DNA: TGTGCCAGCAGCGTAGAATTGACCGGCTACGGCTACACCTTC.

The rearrangement links TRBV28 to TRBJ2-1; maybe TRBD1 (6 bases). V was shortened by 10 bases and J by 3 bases, with 16 bases between the two germline ends. The germline gives CDR1 MDHEN, CDR2 SYDVKM. CDR3 size: 14 residues. CDR3 region: CATMLTGDYNEQFF. The CDR3 DNA sequence: TGTGCCACCATGCTGACAGGCGACTACAATGAGCAGTTCTTC. Drawing the rest from reference TRBV28 and TRBJ2-1, the complete variable domain is DVKVTQSSRYLVKRTGEKVFLECVQDMDHENMFWYRQDPGLGLRLIYFSYDVKMKEKGDIPEGYSVSREKKERFSLILESASTNQTSMYLCATMLTGDYNEQFFGPGTRLTVL.

V is TRBV11-2 and J is TRBJ1-3, with no clear D. Trimming took 3 bases from V and 0 from J, leaving 3 bases between them. The CDR3 is 13 amino acids. Per germline, CDR1 SGHAT and CDR2 FQNNGV. CDR3 nucleotides: TGTGCCAGCAGCTTGGTCTCTGGAAACACCATATATTTT. Its protein is CASSLVSGNTIYF.

This clone appeared a few times. The V and J genes are TRBV24-1 and TRBJ2-1; the D call may be TRBD1 or TRBD2 (5 bases each). V was clipped by 4 bases and J by 8 bases, with 11 bases between them. Germline values: CDR1 KGHDR, CDR2 SFDVKD. The CDR3 covers 13 residues. CDR3 sequence: CATSDPGSYEQFF. CDR3 sequence (DNA): TGTGCCACCAGTGACCCAGGGAGCTATGAGCAGTTCTTC.

J is TRBJ2-2 and V is TRBV24-1, with TRBD2 matching 8 bases. Germline CDR1 is KGHDR and CDR2 is SFDVKD. The CDR3 length is 13 residues. Trimming at V came to 6 bases and at J to 7 bases, leaving 3 bases not matched to a gene. Here the CDR3 reads CATSREGLGELFF. Here the CDR3 DNA reads TGTGCCACCAGTCGGGAGGGCCTCGGGGAGCTGTTTTTT.

The chain uses TRBV19 and TRBJ1-6; D might be TRBD1 (6 bases). The CDR3 is 15 amino acids. V lost 8 bases and J 3 bases, leaving 14 bases between the germline ends. CDR1 and CDR2 (germline): LNHDA, SQIVND (reference sequence). The CDR3 nucleotides are TGTGCCAGTGCCTCGACAGGCAGCTATAATTCACCCCTCCACTTT. Its translation is CASASTGSYNSPLHF.

The chain links TRBV5-1 to TRBJ2-2, with D tentatively TRBD1 (6 bases). Germline V gene data show CDR1 as SGHRS and CDR2 as YFSETQ. This CDR3 contains 15 residues. V lost 0 bases to trimming and J lost 5 bases, with 11 bases between them. CDR3 DNA sequence: TGCGCCAGCAGCTTGGCGCCAGGGGCGACCGGGGAGCTGTTTTTT. Translated, it gives CASSLAPGATGELFF.

This clone appeared once. J is TRBJ2-1 and V is TRBV7-3; 7 bases match TRBD2. Germline V lookup: CDR1 SGHTA, CDR2 FQGTGA. After removal of 3 bases from V and 7 bases from J, the junction contained 12 bases not matched to a gene. The CDR3 extends over 16 amino acids. In DNA form, the CDR3 reads TGTGCCAGCAGCTTGAACTGGGGGGAGGGCCGAAATGAGCAGTTCTTC. Its protein product is CASSLNWGEGRNEQFF.

The rearrangement joins TRBV7-2 to TRBJ2-3; perhaps TRBD1 as D (6 bases). The CDR3 is made up of 13 amino acids. V dropped 5 bases and J dropped 7 bases, with 13 bases sitting between them. The germline V gene has CDR1 SGHTA and CDR2 FQGNSA. For the CDR3, the DNA is TGTGCCAGCAGCCCCCTGGACAGCAATACGCAGTATTTT. Amino acid sequence: CASSPLDSNTQYF. Variable domain in full (rest from reference TRBV7-2 and TRBJ2-3): GAGVSQSPSNKVTEKGKDVELRCDPISGHTALYWYRQSLGQGLEFLIYFQGNSAPDKSGLPSDRFSAERTGGSVSTLTIQRTQQEDSAVYLCASSPLDSNTQYFGPGTRLTVL.

This clone was recorded a few times. CDR3 region: CASSNNYQPQHF. The CDR3 nucleotides read TGTGCCAGCAGCAACAACTATCAGCCCCAGCATTTT. This chain joins TRBV6-1 and TRBJ1-5; D gene uncertain. The V and J ends lost 6 bases and 5 bases respectively, with 8 bases between them. Germline-derived CDR1 and CDR2 are MNHNS and SASEGT. The CDR3 is made up of 12 amino acids.

The V and J genes are TRBV6-1 and TRBJ1-2; D is undetermined. The germline CDR1 and CDR2 sequences are MNHNS and SASEGT. The CDR3 is 14 residues long. Trimming removed 3 bases at V and 3 bases at J, with 11 bases between. In DNA, the CDR3 is TGTGCCAGCAGTGATTACGGCACGGACTATGGCTACACCTTC. It specifies CASSDYGTDYGYTF.

This clone has only one observation. This chain connects TRBV5-1 to TRBJ2-7; 9 bases map to TRBD1. CDR3 length: 16 residues. Germline V gives CDR1 SGHRS, CDR2 YFSETQ. V shed 0 bases and J 3 bases; nucleotides not matched to a gene: 7. CDR3 nucleotide sequence: TGCGCCAGCAGCTTGGCAGGCGGGACAGGGTACTACGAGCAGTACTTC. Translated: CASSLAGGTGYYEQYF.

On this clone itself: A read error may produce the germline difference seen at one junction end. The rearrangement uses TRBV7-3 and TRBJ1-1; D is uncertain. The CDR3 is 13 residues long. Per the germline V gene, CDR1 is SGHTA and CDR2 is FQGTGA. The CDR3 spells CASSFDGNTEAVF. CDR3 bases: TGTGCCAGCAGCTTCGACGGGAACACTGAAGCAGTCTTT.

The V call is TRBV6-4, the J call TRBJ2-1; 10 bases line up with TRBD2. Germline CDR1 MRHNA, CDR2 SNTAGT. This CDR3 is 15 amino acids long. V dropped 2 bases and J dropped 2; count of bases not matched to a gene: 0. The CDR3 DNA is TGTGCCAGCAGTGACACTAGCGGGACCTACAATGAGCAGTTCTTC. This sequence encodes CASSDTSGTYNEQFF.

Only a few counts were recorded for this clone. The chain couples TRBV6-5 to TRBJ2-7; D possibly corresponds to TRBD1 (5 bases). The germline gives CDR1 MNHEY, CDR2 SVGAGI. V lost 0 bases and J lost 5, with 17 bases in between. The CDR3 has 16 amino acids. CDR3 DNA: TGTGCCAGCAGTTACTCCCCAGGGCCATCCAAGGACGAGCAGTACTTC. Its translation: CASSYSPGPSKDEQYF.

This clone has a handful of counts. The chain employs TRBV12-3 or TRBV12-4 and TRBJ2-7, with 9 bases identical to TRBD1. Losses at the gene ends were 1 base for V and 3 bases for J; bases not matched to a gene: 4. CDR3 size: 15 residues. CDR3 DNA sequence: TGTGCCAGCAGTTTAGGGACAGGGGAAATCTACGAGCAGTACTTC. Residues: CASSLGTGEIYEQYF.

Notes on this clone: One end of the junction does not line up with germline, which may come from a read error. The chain employs TRBV3-1 and TRBJ2-3; a possible D gene is TRBD1 (5 bases). Germline V gene sequence: CDR1 LGHDT, CDR2 YNNKEL (reference sequence). The CDR3 consists of 13 residues. The CDR3 region has the DNA TGTGCCAGCGGGTCTTTGGGCACAGGTACGCAGTATTTT. It encodes CASGSLGTGTQYF.

Comments on this clone: One end of the junction varies from germline; a read error may be responsible. The V and J genes are TRBV28 and TRBJ2-5; 10 positions match TRBD2. Germline V gene data show CDR1 as MDHEN and CDR2 as SYDVKM. This CDR3 contains 17 residues. The CDR3 DNA follows: TGTGTCAGCAGTTTAGGCCTAGCGGGAGTTGGGCAACAGACCCAGTACTTC. Amino acid sequence: CVSSLGLAGVGQQTQYF.